The entry below gives a single T cell receptor (beta chain) sequence along with its context. What it binds is unknown. These data originate in a study of T cell responses to AZD1222 COVID-19 vaccine. Losses at the gene ends were 3 bases for V and 8 bases for J; bases not matched to a gene: 12. From germline, CDR1 is SQVTM and CDR2 ANQGSEA. This CDR3 is built from 15 residues. Study-level results: None of the repertoires were sampled until the peak T cell response had passed.

Profiled with immunoSEQ multiplex PCR; TCRdb holds only in-frame clones, not every one. The table records some 110,000 clones, about 89% of them present only once. Sequenced material: peripheral blood, taken 28 days after the second AZD1222 dose. This TCR came from an adult who received the AZD1222 COVID-19 vaccine. The V and J genes are TRBV29-1 and TRBJ2-1, with 8 bases matching TRBD2. CDR3 sequence (DNA): TGCAGCGTTGAGGGGGCAGCGGGGGTTAGGGATGAGCAGTTCTTC. Its protein product is CSVEGAAGVRDEQFF.